This TCR beta chain is from a study of cytomegalovirus exposure and HLA in healthy donors. Regarding this clone: Its target is unknown.

The PCR contained 60 Vbeta and 13 Jbeta primers. Sequenced by immunoSEQ multiplex PCR; TCRdb stores in-frame clones only, minus some. The table lists 130,000 to 150,000 clones, over 60% of them singletons. Study-wide points: According to an earlier analysis, most TCR beta V segments yielded productive rearrangements about 90% or about 30% of the time. Among the CMV-associated chains, three were confirmed in vitro as specific for CMV antigens. Sequencing probably produced one cluster of sequence variants that were highly shared.

With 5 bases removed from V and 7 bases from J, the gap between germline ends came to 21 bases. The CDR3 totals 16 residues. Per germline, CDR1 SGHRS and CDR2 YFSETQ. The source of this sequence is a woman between 40 and 50 years old in good health and CMV-seronegative. The chain joins TRBV5-1 to TRBJ1-4; the D gene is possibly TRBD1 (5 bases). Sequencing used PBMCs. CDR3 loop: CASRRDGGTVGEKLFF. The CDR3 nucleotides read TGCGCCAGCAGAAGGGACGGAGGGACGGTTGGTGAAAAACTGTTTTTT. Full variable domain (remainder filled in from reference TRBV5-1 and TRBJ1-4): KAGVTQTPRYLIKTRGQQVTLSCSPISGHRSVSWYQQTPGQGLQFLFEYFSETQRNKGNFPGRFSGRQFSNSRSEMNVSTLELGDSALYLCASRRDGGTVGEKLFFGSGTQLSVL.